A single sample is the source of the 30 T cell receptor beta chains below, sequenced in a study of blood T cell repertoires in COVID-19. Produced via immunoSEQ multiplex PCR; TCRdb's table is partial and in-frame only. The data contain about 210,000 clones, about four fifths of them singletons. Sequences were obtained from peripheral blood. The receptor source for this set is a woman in her thirties or forties with acute or convalescent COVID-19.

The V call is TRBV6-1, the J call TRBJ1-6; 9 nucleotides match TRBD1. This CDR3 has 16 residues. J gave up 5 bases and V 4 bases, and 6 bases lay outside the gene matches. The germline CDR1 and CDR2 sequences are MNHNS and SASEGT. The CDR3 sequence: CASSARDRAHNSPLHF. CDR3 nucleotides: TGTGCCAGCAGTGCCCGGGACAGGGCCCATAATTCACCCCTCCACTTT.

This clone showed up just once. This sequence joins TRBV6-1 and TRBJ1-5; the match to TRBD1 covers 10 bases. The ends lost 2 bases at V and 3 bases at J; junction bases unmatched: 16. The CDR3 is 20 residues long. From germline, CDR1 is MNHNS and CDR2 SASEGT. The DNA for the CDR3 is TGTGCCAGCAGTGAACCATACCTGGGACAGGGGACGGAGAACAATCAGCCCCAGCATTTT. Its protein is CASSEPYLGQGTENNQPQHF.

The chain recombines TRBV9 with TRBJ1-1, with TRBD1 identical over 8 bases. Germline CDR1 and CDR2: SGDLS and YYNGEE. The CDR3 loop spans 16 amino acids. Trimming took 0 bases from V and 3 from J; bases not matched to a gene: 7. DNA for the CDR3: TGTGCCAGCAGCGTAGCCCCAGGGGGCGGGGACACTGAAGCTTTCTTT. Encoded protein: CASSVAPGGGDTEAFF.

The rearrangement uses TRBV3-1 (or the pseudogene TRBV3-2) and TRBJ1-2; 9 bases match TRBD1. This CDR3 is built from 15 residues. From germline, CDR1 is LGHDT and CDR2 YNNKEL (reference sequence). With V trimmed by 2 bases and J by 7 bases, 8 bases remained unmatched. Written as DNA, the CDR3 is TGTGCCAGCAGCCAACGGGACAGGGAATTCGGTGGCTACACCTTC. Translated, it gives CASSQRDREFGGYTF.

The count of this clone is one. The rearrangement uses TRBV15 and TRBJ1-2, with D maybe TRBD1 (6 bases). Germline assignment: CDR1 LNHNV and CDR2 YYDKDF (reference sequence). The CDR3 is made up of 14 amino acids. V shed 2 bases and J shed 8 bases, with 15 bases lying between them. CDR3 region: CATSRFTGSGGYTF. CDR3 sequence (DNA): TGTGCCACCAGCAGATTTACAGGGAGTGGAGGCTACACCTTC.

The CDR3 protein is CASPAVLDRDSPGDTQYF. DNA of the CDR3: TGCGCCAGCCCCGCAGTCCTAGACCGGGACAGCCCAGGGGATACGCAGTATTTT. The chain recombines TRBV10-2 with TRBJ2-3, with 7 bases aligning to TRBD1. Losses at the gene ends were 8 bases for V and 6 bases for J; bases not matched to a gene: 23. This CDR3 has 18 residues. Germline values: CDR1 WSHSY, CDR2 SAAADI.

This sequence joins TRBV6-2 or TRBV6-3 and TRBJ1-5; D remains unclear. CDR3 length equals 14 residues. V lost 3 bases and J 6 bases, leaving 12 bases between the germline ends. Germline loops: CDR1 MNHEY, CDR2 SVGEGT. CDR3 loop: CASSYMAPSQPQHF. Written as DNA, the CDR3 is TGTGCCAGCAGTTATATGGCACCAAGTCAGCCCCAGCATTTT.

This chain links TRBV6-5 with TRBJ1-1; D is perhaps TRBD1 (5 bases). The CDR3 loop spans 13 amino acids. CDR1 and CDR2 (germline): MNHEY, SVGAGI. V lost 4 bases, J lost 1 base, and 7 bases lay in between. The CDR3 DNA sequence: TGTGCCAGCAGTTTTCAGGGGAACACTGAAGCTTTCTTT. Translated: CASSFQGNTEAFF.

The chain joins TRBV19 to TRBJ2-3; D unresolved. Germline CDR1 and CDR2: LNHDA and SQIVND (reference sequence). Trimming pared 1 base from V and 2 bases from J, leaving 4 bases between. CDR3 length equals 13 residues. The CDR3 DNA follows: TGTGCCAGTAGTATAGCGGTCACAGATACGCAGTATTTT. Protein: CASSIAVTDTQYF.

The gene calls are TRBV6-5 and TRBJ2-7; 14 positions match TRBD2. The CDR3 spans 15 residues. Germline loops: CDR1 MNHEY, CDR2 SVGAGI. Trimming cost V 5 bases and J 5 bases; bases outside gene matches: 5. The CDR3 DNA reads as TGTGCCAGCAGTCCCGGGACTAGCGGGGGTAACGAGCAGTACTTC. This sequence encodes CASSPGTSGGNEQYF.

The rearrangement links TRBV4-3 to TRBJ2-1, with 8 bases fitting TRBD1. The CDR3 sequence is 17 residues long. The V gene's germline CDR1 is LGHNA and CDR2 YSLEER. The V gene end was trimmed by 0 bases and the J gene end by 4 bases; junction bases not matched to a gene: 8. CDR3: CASSQEVTGGWYNEQFF. Here the CDR3 DNA reads TGCGCCAGCAGCCAAGAGGTTACAGGGGGTTGGTACAATGAGCAGTTCTTC.

The chain couples TRBV5-1 to TRBJ2-7; no clear D gene. This CDR3 region has 14 residues. Germline assignment: CDR1 SGHRS and CDR2 YFSETQ. With 4 bases removed from V and 0 bases from J, the gap between germline ends came to 11 bases. The DNA of the CDR3 is TGCGCCAGCAGCCCCCGCGCAGGCTCCTACGAGCAGTACTTC. Translation gives CASSPRAGSYEQYF. The complete variable domain, with remaining parts taken from reference TRBV5-1 and TRBJ2-7, reads KAGVTQTPRYLIKTRGQQVTLSCSPISGHRSVSWYQQTPGQGLQFLFEYFSETQRNKGNFPGRFSGRQFSNSRSEMNVSTLELGDSALYLCASSPRAGSYEQYFGPGTRLTVT.

This clone came up once. The rearrangement joins TRBV29-1 to TRBJ2-1; D not certain. Trimming cost V 7 bases and J 4 bases, with 5 bases left between them. This CDR3 contains 10 residues. Germline CDR1 and CDR2: SQVTM and ANQGSEA. This chain's CDR3 is CSGAYNEQFF. The CDR3 DNA is TGCAGCGGGGCTTACAATGAGCAGTTCTTC.

This clone was detected once. CDR3 bases: TGTGCCTGGAGTGTAAAGGGGTCTAACTATGGCTACACCTTC. This sequence encodes CAWSVKGSNYGYTF. V usage is TRBV30 and J usage is TRBJ1-2, with TRBD1 as a possible D gene (5 bases). Germline V gene lookup returns CDR1 GTSNPN and CDR2 SVGIG (reference sequence). Trimming shortened V by 0 bases and J by 0 bases, and 8 bases separated the two germline ends. The CDR3 runs 14 residues.

This clone was seen a few times. The rearrangement joins TRBV30 to TRBJ2-2, with 7 bases matching TRBD2. This CDR3 comprises 18 residues. Germline lookup yields CDR1 GTSNPN and CDR2 SVGIG (reference sequence). Trimming took 0 bases from V and 7 from J; bases not matched to a gene: 17. CDR3 sequence: CAWSVLLFEGGPDGELFF. The DNA for the CDR3 is TGTGCCTGGAGTGTACTTCTTTTCGAGGGAGGGCCGGACGGGGAGCTGTTTTTT.

The J gene is TRBJ2-7, the V gene TRBV20-1, with D possibly being TRBD2 (6 bases). CDR1 and CDR2 (germline): DFQATT, SNEGSKA (reference sequence). V lost 5 bases, J lost 4 bases, and 9 bases lay in between. This CDR3 region has 11 residues. CDR3 nucleotides: TGCAGTGCTGGGCGGGATTACGAGCAGTACTTC. As protein: CSAGRDYEQYF.

This clone came up a few times. The genes are TRBV2 and TRBJ2-1; TRBD2 matches 7 bases. Per the germline V gene, CDR1 is SNHLY and CDR2 is FYNNEI. The length of the CDR3 is 16 residues. V lost 9 bases and J lost 8; bases outside the gene matches: 19. CDR3 bases: TGTGCCAGTTTAACAGGCGGTTCACGCGGGGGAGATGAGCAGTTCTTC. It is translated as CASLTGGSRGGDEQFF.

This rearrangement joins TRBV19 to TRBJ1-2, with D hard to call. V lost 9 bases and J lost 6, with 17 bases in between. The germline V gene has CDR1 LNHDA and CDR2 SQIVND (reference sequence). The CDR3 extends over 13 amino acids. CDR3 nucleotide sequence: TGTGCCAGCAATTTCAACCGGGTAAATGGCTACACCTTC. It encodes CASNFNRVNGYTF.

J is TRBJ2-3 and V is TRBV5-6, with 9 positions matching TRBD2. Trimming cost V 1 base and J 4 bases; bases outside gene matches: 10. The germline gives CDR1 SGHDT, CDR2 YYEEEE. CDR3 size: 17 residues. The CDR3 DNA reads TGTGCCAGCAGCTTGCGCGGCGGCGGGGGGGTTTCAGATACGCAGTATTTT. Its translation: CASSLRGGGGVSDTQYF.

The gene calls are TRBV30 and TRBJ1-4; 9 positions match TRBD1. The length of the CDR3 is 13 residues. Germline CDR1 and CDR2: GTSNPN and SVGIG (reference sequence). The J segment lost 8 bases and the V segment lost 5 bases, leaving 6 bases of the junction unmatched. CDR3: CAWGDRVGEKLFF. The CDR3 DNA follows: TGTGCCTGGGGGGACAGGGTCGGCGAAAAACTGTTTTTT.

The genes are TRBV4-3 and TRBJ1-5, with no clear D. In germline, CDR1 is LGHNA, CDR2 YSLEER. This CDR3 is 14 amino acids long. The V end lost 0 bases, the J end lost 3 bases, and 6 bases lay between the germline ends. CDR3: CASSQDGANQPQHF. DNA of the CDR3: TGCGCCAGCAGCCAAGATGGAGCCAATCAGCCCCAGCATTTT.

The chain recombines TRBV21-1 with TRBJ2-2; TRBD2 is the table's D call, not checked against the DNA. TRBV21-1 represents a pseudogene. This CDR3 region has 15 residues. The chain's CDR3 is CASSKAPERSGELFF. CDR3 DNA sequence: TGTGCCAGCAGCAAAGCTCCTGAAAGGAGCGGGGAGCTGTTTTTT.

This clone has a single count. The gene calls are TRBV4-2 and TRBJ2-1; 10 bases are shared with TRBD2. V lost 2 bases, J lost 2 bases, and 6 bases stayed unmatched. The germline V gene has CDR1 LGHNA and CDR2 YNFKEQ. The CDR3 is 17 residues long. CDR3 sequence (DNA): TGTGCCAGCAGCCAAACATCAGCGGGAGGGCCCTACAATGAGCAGTTCTTC. This codes for CASSQTSAGGPYNEQFF.

This clone was observed once. The rearrangement links TRBV5-1 to TRBJ2-1, with 8 bases fitting TRBD1. The germline CDR1 and CDR2 sequences are SGHRS and YFSETQ. The length of the CDR3 is 20 residues. V shed 4 bases, J shed 8 bases, and the junction held 26 bases outside the gene matches. The CDR3 DNA follows: TGCGCCAGCAGCCTGAAAGGTGGCAGGGGGCCTGAGACTAGGAAGTATGAGCAGTTCTTC. This codes for CASSLKGGRGPETRKYEQFF.

The genes are TRBV14 and TRBJ1-2; TRBD1 agrees at 7 bases. V shed 2 bases and J 3 bases; nucleotides not matched to a gene: 6. This CDR3 spans 15 amino acids. From germline, CDR1 is SGHDN and CDR2 FVKESK. The DNA for the CDR3 is TGTGCCAGCAGCCAACGACAGGGACCTTACTATGGCTACACCTTC. Its protein is CASSQRQGPYYGYTF.

This clone was counted between two and nine times. The chain employs TRBV9 and TRBJ1-1; D is ambiguous. Germline values: CDR1 SGDLS, CDR2 YYNGEE. This CDR3 region has 14 residues. The germline V and J ends were trimmed by 0 bases and 5 bases, with 11 bases remaining between them. The CDR3 is CASSVELGGTEAFF. CDR3 DNA sequence: TGTGCCAGCAGCGTAGAGCTAGGAGGGACTGAAGCTTTCTTT.

The chain carries TRBV5-6 and TRBJ2-6; D is uncertain. There are 17 residues in the CDR3. The germline V and J ends were trimmed by 2 bases and 0 bases, with 12 bases remaining between them. The germline CDR1 and CDR2 sequences are SGHDT and YYEEEE. The CDR3 is CASSFDQTSSGANVLTF. CDR3 DNA: TGTGCCAGCAGCTTTGATCAGACATCCTCTGGGGCCAACGTCCTGACTTTC.

This chain joins TRBV6-5 and TRBJ2-7; maybe TRBD2 (7 bases). V was shortened by 7 bases and J by 4 bases, with 20 bases between the two germline ends. This CDR3 has 15 amino acids. The V gene's germline CDR1 is MNHEY and CDR2 SVGAGI. The CDR3 protein is CASKVWQGRGYEQYF. The CDR3 nucleotides read TGTGCCAGCAAGGTATGGCAGGGGAGGGGGTACGAGCAGTACTTC.

The chain joins TRBV12-3 or TRBV12-4 to TRBJ2-7, with 9 positions matching TRBD1. This CDR3 comprises 13 residues. V gave up 6 bases and J gave up 3 bases; unmatched junction bases: 3. The CDR3 DNA reads TGTGCCAGCAGAGCGACAGGGGGCTACGAGCAGTACTTC. Translation gives CASRATGGYEQYF.

DNA for the CDR3: TGTGCCAGCAGTGGGGACAGATATGGCTACACCTTC. Protein: CASSGDRYGYTF. The chain recombines TRBV2 with TRBJ1-2, with 7 bases fitting TRBD1. J was trimmed by 5 bases and V by 4 bases; bases with no gene match: 1. The CDR3 totals 12 residues. Germline values: CDR1 SNHLY, CDR2 FYNNEI.